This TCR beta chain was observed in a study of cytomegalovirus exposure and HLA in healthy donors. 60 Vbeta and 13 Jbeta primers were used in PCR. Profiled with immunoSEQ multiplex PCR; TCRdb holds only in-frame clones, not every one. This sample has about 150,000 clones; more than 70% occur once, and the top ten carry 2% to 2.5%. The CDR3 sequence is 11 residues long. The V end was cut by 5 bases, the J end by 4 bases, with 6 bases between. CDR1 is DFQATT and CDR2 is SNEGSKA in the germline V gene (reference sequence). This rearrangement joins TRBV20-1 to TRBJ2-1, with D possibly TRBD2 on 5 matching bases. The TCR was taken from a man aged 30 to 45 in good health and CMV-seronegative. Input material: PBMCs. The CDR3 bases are TGCAGTGCTCGGACTTACAATGAGCAGTTCTTC. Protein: CSARTYNEQFF.